Described below is a single TCR beta chain sequence and its context. As yet, its antigen is unknown. A single record per CDR3 protein comes from TCRdb applying MiXCR to the 5' RACE reads. The sample consists of roughly 600,000 distinct CDR3 sequences, approximately 18% of them appearing once. V lost 1 base and J lost 0, with 12 bases in between. In germline, CDR1 is MGHRA, CDR2 YSYEKL. This CDR3 contains 16 residues. The entry originates in a study of T-cell memory formation after mild COVID-19. Study as a whole: TCR clusters mostly belonged to single donors.

Whole-study results and caveats: The study detected some responding clones in pre-infection memory, suggesting cross-reactive memory joined.

This clonotype was obtained from an adult woman who had mild COVID-19 (a few samples of this study predate the infection). Cell type and time point are not known. The chain uses TRBV4-1 and TRBJ1-1; D is unclear. The specimen was PBMCs or a T cell subset sorted from them (not recorded which). CDR3 loop: CASSQGMTAMNTEAFF. The CDR3 DNA reads TGCGCCAGCAGCCAAGGGATGACGGCCATGAACACTGAAGCTTTCTTT.